The 24 T cell receptor beta chains in this list originate from one sample, sequenced in a study of T cells in women clearing cervical HPV infection. The data were produced by immunoSEQ multiplex PCR, yet TCRdb's version contains in-frame clones alone and is incomplete. The sample table includes about 39,000 clones. The sequenced sample was blood buffy coat. Receptors were obtained from a woman aged 18 to 75 with a cervical HPV16 infection that either progressed to CIN3+ or cleared (not recorded which).

In regard to this clone: The read stops 3 residues short of the end of the CDR3; the missing end is completed from the germline J gene. The chain uses TRBV20-1 and TRBJ2-7; D gene uncertain. Germline lookup yields CDR1 DFQATT and CDR2 SNEGSKA (reference sequence). The CDR3 runs 13 residues. The V end was cut by 1 base, the J end by 0 bases, with 7 bases between. This CDR3 reads CSARVLRSYEQYF. Incomplete CDR3 DNA: TGCAGTGCTAGAGTCCTGCGCTCCTACGAG.

Of note for this clone: The read finishes 3 residues shy of the CDR3 end, and the germline J gene is used to complete it. This rearrangement joins TRBV7-6 to TRBJ2-3, with D perhaps TRBD2 (6 bases). The CDR3 consists of 17 residues. Germline V gene sequence: CDR1 SGHVS, CDR2 FNYEAQ. Trimming pared 8 bases from V and 5 bases from J, leaving 26 bases between. CDR3 DNA, as far as it was read: TGTGCCAGCTCTATTATTCCGGACTCTCGGGGACTAGATACG. As protein: CASSIIPDSRGLDT. The complete CDR3 sequence is CASSIIPDSRGLDTQYF. Filled out from reference TRBV7-6 and TRBJ2-3, the complete variable domain reads GAGVSQSPRYKVTKRGQDVALRCDPISGHVSLYWYRQALGQGPEFLTYFNYEAQQDKSGLPNDRFSAERPEGSISTLTIQRTEQRDSAMYRCASSIIPDSRGLDTQYFGPGTRLTVL.

Turning to this clone: The sequenced fragment ends 3 residues before the CDR3 boundary, so the rest is inferred from the germline J gene. The J gene is TRBJ1-6, the V gene TRBV5-1, with 8 nucleotides matching TRBD1. The germline gives CDR1 SGHRS, CDR2 YFSETQ. J was trimmed by 7 bases and V by 0 bases; bases with no gene match: 21. The CDR3 extends over 21 amino acids. The CDR3 bases that were read are TGCGCCAGCAGCTTGGAGATTTGGTTGACAGGGGCAAGCGGCCAGAATTCACCC. It yields the protein CASSLEIWLTGASGQNSP. The whole CDR3 is CASSLEIWLTGASGQNSPLHF.

Turning to this clone: The CDR3 is cut off 3 residues early in the read; its end comes from the germline J gene. The chain carries TRBV2 and TRBJ2-1, with D possibly being TRBD1 (5 bases). CDR1 SNHLY and CDR2 FYNNEI come from the germline V gene. The germline V and J ends were trimmed by 8 bases and 1 base, with 15 bases remaining between them. The CDR3 contains 15 residues. Partial CDR3 DNA: TGTGCCAGCCGGCCCCCTAGGGGATCCTACAATGAG. Translation: CASRPPRGSYNE. The whole CDR3 protein reads CASRPPRGSYNEQFF.

Remarks on this clone: Read coverage stops 3 residues before the CDR3 terminus; the germline J gene supplies the remainder. This chain uses TRBV7-9 with TRBJ2-5; D not resolved. V dropped 4 bases and J dropped 4 bases, with 4 bases sitting between them. The V gene's germline CDR1 is SEHNR and CDR2 FQNEAQ (reference sequence). CDR3 size: 11 residues. CDR3 DNA (partial): TGTGCCAGCAGCTCGGGAGAGACC. Translation gives CASSSGET. The CDR3 in its entirety is CASSSGETQYF.

Concerning this clone: Sequencing ends 3 residues short of the CDR3 end; the germline J gene provides the rest. This chain uses TRBV19 with TRBJ2-2, with 9 bases aligning to TRBD1. CDR1 is LNHDA, CDR2 SQIVND, per germline (reference sequence). The V gene end was trimmed by 7 bases and the J gene end by 2 bases; junction bases not matched to a gene: 2. There are 14 residues in the CDR3. The CDR3 sequence is CASKGQGNTGELFF. Incomplete CDR3 DNA: TGTGCCAGTAAGGGACAGGGAAACACCGGGGAG.

As regards this clone: The read halts 3 residues ahead of the CDR3 end, with the missing end drawn from the germline J gene. V gene TRBV5-4 combines with J gene TRBJ1-2; D is possibly TRBD1 (5 bases). CDR1 and CDR2 from the germline V gene are SGHNT and YYREEE (reference sequence). CDR3 length: 12 amino acids. The CDR3 bases that were read are TGTGCCAGCAGCGAAGACCGGGGGGGC. It translates to CASSEDRGG. From start to end, the CDR3 is CASSEDRGGYTF.

As to this clone: From the germline J gene comes the end of the CDR3, since the read stops 3 residues before it. The chain recombines TRBV5-1 with TRBJ2-5, with a tentative D call TRBD1 (6 bases). The CDR3 sequence is 15 residues long. V lost 1 base to trimming and J lost 4 bases, with 14 bases between them. Looked up from germline, CDR1 is SGHRS and CDR2 is YFSETQ. CDR3 DNA, as far as it was read: TGCGCCAGCAGCTTGAACGGACAGATCGGAGAGACC. It specifies CASSLNGQIGET. The whole CDR3 sequence reads CASSLNGQIGETQYF.

With regard to this clone: The read ends 3 residues before the CDR3 terminus; that terminus is restored from the germline J gene. This rearrangement joins TRBV11-2 to TRBJ2-4; 7 positions match TRBD1. The CDR3 is 14 residues long. The V segment lost 6 bases and the J segment 5 bases; nucleotides outside the gene matches: 7. Per the germline V gene, CDR1 is SGHAT and CDR2 is FQNNGV. The CDR3 DNA, read in part, is TGTGCCAGCAGTCTAGACAGGGTAGAAAACATT. The encoded protein is CASSLDRVENI. The entire CDR3 reads CASSLDRVENIQYF.

About this clone: The read terminates 3 residues before the CDR3 end, so the remaining end is supplied by the germline J gene. The chain links TRBV20-1 to TRBJ2-5; 12 positions match TRBD2. CDR3 length: 18 amino acids. V gave up 6 bases and J gave up 2 bases; unmatched junction bases: 16. Germline values: CDR1 DFQATT, CDR2 SNEGSKA (reference sequence). The CDR3 is CSAPGRASGGARQETQYF. Partial CDR3 DNA: TGCAGTGCCCCTGGCAGGGCTAGCGGGGGGGCCAGGCAAGAGACC.

In the case of this clone: The CDR3 extends 3 residues past the end of the read, so its final part is completed from the germline J gene. This chain connects TRBV19 to TRBJ2-1; D is unresolved. V lost 4 bases to trimming and J lost 7 bases, with 5 bases between them. The CDR3 is 11 residues long. Germline V lookup: CDR1 LNHDA, CDR2 SQIVND (reference sequence). The CDR3 bases that were read are TGTGCCAGTAGTACAAAAAATGAG. Translating gives CASSTKNE. From start to end, the CDR3 is CASSTKNEQFF.

With regard to this clone: The sequenced fragment ends 3 residues before the CDR3 boundary, so the rest is inferred from the germline J gene. V is TRBV2 and J is TRBJ2-3; D is unresolved. From germline, CDR1 is SNHLY and CDR2 FYNNEI. Trimming removed 6 bases from V and 6 bases from J, with 16 bases in between. This CDR3 spans 14 amino acids. The DNA read from the CDR3 is TGTGCCAGCAGCTACCTAGGAAACTATGATACG. Translated: CASSYLGNYDT. The full-length CDR3 reads as CASSYLGNYDTQYF.

Concerning this clone itself: The read finishes 3 residues shy of the CDR3 end, and the germline J gene is used to complete it. The V call is TRBV10-3, the J call TRBJ2-1; TRBD2 matches 13 bases. This CDR3 contains 14 residues. The ends lost 10 bases at V and 5 bases at J; junction bases unmatched: 5. CDR1 and CDR2 from the germline V gene are ENHRY and SYGVKD. The sequenced CDR3 bases are TGTGCCACCAGAACTAGCGGGGGGGACAATGAG. As protein: CATRTSGGDNE. In full, the CDR3 reads CATRTSGGDNEQFF.

About this clone itself: The read finishes 3 residues shy of the CDR3 end, and the germline J gene is used to complete it. The rearrangement joins TRBV20-1 to TRBJ2-6; D might be TRBD1 (6 bases). V lost 0 bases and J lost 0, with 12 bases in between. Looked up from germline, CDR1 is DFQATT and CDR2 is SNEGSKA (reference sequence). The CDR3 loop spans 17 amino acids. The part of the CDR3 DNA that was read is TGCAGTGCTAGAGATCAACAGGGTTACTCTGGGGCCAACGTC. This codes for CSARDQQGYSGANV. The full CDR3 sequence reads CSARDQQGYSGANVLTF.

Notes on this clone: The read gets to within 3 residues of the CDR3 end, and the germline J gene fills in the rest. The J gene is TRBJ1-5, the V gene TRBV2; perhaps TRBD1 as D (5 bases). Germline V gene data show CDR1 as SNHLY and CDR2 as FYNNEI. This CDR3 comprises 15 residues. V dropped 7 bases and J dropped 1 base, with 14 bases sitting between them. The CDR3 loop is CASNPGGSSNQPQHF. Incomplete CDR3 DNA: TGTGCCAGCAACCCGGGGGGATCGAGCAATCAGCCC.

Notes on this clone: The observed sequence ends 3 residues before the CDR3 terminus, with the missing tail filled in from the germline J gene. The gene calls are TRBV5-6 and TRBJ2-1, with 8 bases lining up with TRBD1. The CDR3 has 15 residues. Germline CDR1 SGHDT, CDR2 YYEEEE. V shed 1 base, J shed 7 bases, and the junction held 7 bases outside the gene matches. CDR3 in amino acids: CASSLTGGELNEQFF. The sequenced CDR3 bases are TGTGCCAGCAGCTTGACAGGGGGAGAGTTGAATGAG. The variable domain in full, with the rest retrieved from reference TRBV5-6 and TRBJ2-1, is DAGVTQSPTHLIKTRGQQVTLRCSPKSGHDTVSWYQQALGQGPQFIFQYYEEEERQRGNFPDRFSGHQFPNYSSELNVNALLLGDSALYLCASSLTGGELNEQFFGPGTRLTVL.

Regarding this clone: Sequencing ends 3 residues short of the CDR3 end; the germline J gene provides the rest. The V gene is TRBV5-1, the J gene TRBJ2-7; TRBD2 agrees at 9 bases. CDR1 is SGHRS and CDR2 is YFSETQ in the germline V gene. The V segment lost 6 bases and the J segment 5 bases; nucleotides outside the gene matches: 15. This CDR3 contains 16 residues. CDR3 residues: CASTPRAGGPEDEQYF. CDR3 DNA (partial): TGCGCCAGCACCCCGAGGGCGGGGGGGCCGGAGGACGAG.

Of note for this clone: Read sequence stops 3 residues before the CDR3 end, and the germline J gene provides the missing end. This chain connects TRBV30 to TRBJ1-5; D is perhaps TRBD1 (6 bases). Germline loops: CDR1 GTSNPN, CDR2 SVGIG (reference sequence). This CDR3 comprises 13 residues. V was clipped by 2 bases and J by 6 bases, with 11 bases between them. This chain's CDR3 is CAWSKQGSQPQHF. Partial CDR3 DNA: TGTGCCTGGAGTAAACAGGGTTCTCAGCCC.

Note on this clone: The sequence runs out 3 residues before the end of the CDR3; the remainder is reconstructed from the germline J gene. This sequence joins TRBV5-1 and TRBJ1-1; D is unclear. CDR1 and CDR2 from the germline V gene are SGHRS and YFSETQ. V was clipped by 0 bases and J by 4 bases, with 13 bases between them. The CDR3 length is 15 residues. CDR3 region: CASSLDGEVGTEAFF. The CDR3 bases that were read are TGCGCCAGCAGCTTGGACGGGGAGGTTGGCACTGAA.

Comments on this clone: The read comes to an end 3 residues before the CDR3 does, leaving the germline J gene to fill in the end. This chain links TRBV2 with TRBJ1-5, with TRBD1 matching over 7 bases. The V gene end was trimmed by 5 bases and the J gene end by 0 bases; junction bases not matched to a gene: 4. Germline values: CDR1 SNHLY, CDR2 FYNNEI. The CDR3 is made up of 15 amino acids. CDR3 DNA, as far as it was read: TGTGCCAGCAGTCGACAGGGATTTAGCAATCAGCCC. It codes for CASSRQGFSNQP. The whole CDR3 reads CASSRQGFSNQPQHF.

The DNA read from the CDR3 is TGTGCCAGCAGCTCCGGGACAGGTCTCCAGCCC. Protein sequence: CASSSGTGLQP. The whole CDR3 is CASSSGTGLQPQHF. The chain combines TRBV5-4 with TRBJ1-5, with 8 bases lining up with TRBD1. The observed sequence ends 3 residues before the CDR3 terminus, with the missing tail filled in from the germline J gene. CDR1 is SGHNT, CDR2 YYREEE, per germline (reference sequence). This CDR3 is built from 14 residues. V shed 3 bases and J 7 bases; nucleotides not matched to a gene: 6.

Regarding this clone: The read halts 3 residues ahead of the CDR3 end, with the missing end drawn from the germline J gene. The chain is built from TRBV10-2 and TRBJ1-6; D perhaps matches TRBD1 (6 bases). The CDR3 totals 14 residues. Germline CDR1 reads WSHSY; CDR2 reads SAAADI. V was cut by 10 bases and J by 10 bases, with 20 bases left in between. CDR3 in amino acids: CATKEAGAGSPLHF. CDR3 bases read: TGCGCCACCAAGGAGGCGGGGGCGGGCTCACCC.

As for this clone: The CDR3 extends 3 residues past the end of the read, so its final part is completed from the germline J gene. The gene calls are TRBV30 and TRBJ1-3; D is perhaps TRBD1 (5 bases). With 8 bases removed from V and 2 bases from J, the gap between germline ends came to 13 bases. The V gene's germline CDR1 is GTSNPN and CDR2 SVGIG (reference sequence). The CDR3 loop spans 13 amino acids. Here the CDR3 reads CANDRQTGNTIYF. Partial CDR3 DNA: TGTGCCAATGACCGACAGACTGGAAACACC.

Note on this clone: The read ends 3 residues early relative to the CDR3; the germline J gene fills the gap. The rearrangement joins TRBV2 to TRBJ2-1; 9 positions match TRBD2. This CDR3 is built from 15 residues. V dropped 3 bases and J dropped 7; count of bases not matched to a gene: 7. Germline V lookup: CDR1 SNHLY, CDR2 FYNNEI. This CDR3 reads CASSEWRGGKNEQFF. CDR3 DNA (partial): TGTGCCAGCAGTGAGTGGCGGGGGGGGAAGAATGAG.